The clone carrying this T cell receptor (beta chain) was observed a handful of times. The data originate from a study of beta chain features in type 1 diabetes. All of the isolated RNA was reverse transcribed, so expressed TCRB transcripts were sequenced. The assay was immunoSEQ multiplex PCR, and TCRdb's table has in-frame clones only and misses some. This sample has under 400,000 clones, with over 10% found just once. V was shortened by 7 bases and J by 1 base, with 13 bases between the two germline ends. The length of the CDR3 is 13 residues. Germline V gene lookup returns CDR1 SQVTM and CDR2 ANQGSEA. One heparinised draw, averaging roughly 0.12 L, was taken per donor. Once sorted, every population was more than 98% pure.

This clonotype originated in a man aged 18 to 29 in good health. The rearrangement uses TRBV29-1 and TRBJ1-1; perhaps TRBD1 as D (5 bases). The sample was naive CD4+ T cells from blood. DNA of the CDR3: TGCAGCGCCACTATGGGGGGGAACACTGAAGCTTTCTTT. As protein: CSATMGGNTEAFF. The full variable domain, in which reference TRBV29-1 and TRBJ1-1 provide the parts outside the CDR3, is SAVISQKPSRDICQRGTSLTIQCQVDSQVTMMFWYRQQPGQSLTLIATANQGSEATYESGFVIDKFPISRPNLTFSTLTVSNMSPEDSSIYLCSATMGGNTEAFFGQGTRLTVV.